Detailed here is one TCR beta chain. Its antigen is not identified. The data stem from a study of cytomegalovirus exposure and HLA in healthy donors. Overall study findings and caveats: Equally common other TCR beta chains were less clonally expanded than HLA-associated ones, a later analysis found. Sequencing probably produced one cluster of sequence variants that were highly shared.

The V gene's germline CDR1 is LGHNA and CDR2 YSLEER. V was clipped by 1 base and J by 5 bases; unmatched bases: 7. The CDR3 has 15 amino acids. Each donor was healthy, and each was a bone marrow donor. The PCR had 60 Vbeta and 13 Jbeta primers. Libraries were prepared by immunoSEQ multiplex PCR; TCRdb keeps only in-frame clonotypes and omits some of them. The profile shows about 170,000 clones, around four fifths of them singletons. The TCR was taken from a female donor in good health and CMV-seronegative. The chain employs TRBV4-3 and TRBJ2-5; 7 bases are shared with TRBD2. The source material was PBMCs. CDR3 sequence (DNA): TGCGCCAGCAGCCAAGGGGCTAGCGGCCAGGAGACCCAGTACTTC. It yields the protein CASSQGASGQETQYF.